Reported below is one T cell receptor beta chain. This specimen belongs to a study of PD-1 blockade in classical Hodgkin lymphoma. In germline, CDR1 is SGHDT, CDR2 YYEEEE. The CDR3 loop spans 11 amino acids. V shed 1 base and J shed 6 bases, with 5 bases lying between them. As to time point: cycle 4 day 1 (C4D1), after more than 5 weeks of nivolumab. There was relapse after autologous stem cell transplantation in every patient, and there was variation in brentuximab vedotin exposure. Assay: immunoSEQ multiplex PCR; the TCRdb copy retains only in-frame clones and omits some. The table has about 50,000 clones, 90% seen once.

The gene calls are TRBV5-6 and TRBJ2-7; D remains ambiguous. Specimen: peripheral blood mononuclear cells (PBMCs), collected before the fourth cycle of nivolumab. This clonotype was obtained from a human donor with classical Hodgkin lymphoma. CDR3 in amino acids: CASSLLGEQYF. The CDR3 coding sequence is TGTGCCAGCAGCTTGCTCGGCGAGCAGTACTTC. The variable domain in full, completed from reference TRBV5-6 and TRBJ2-7, reads DAGVTQSPTHLIKTRGQQVTLRCSPKSGHDTVSWYQQALGQGPQFIFQYYEEEERQRGNFPDRFSGHQFPNYSSELNVNALLLGDSALYLCASSLLGEQYFGPGTRLTVT.